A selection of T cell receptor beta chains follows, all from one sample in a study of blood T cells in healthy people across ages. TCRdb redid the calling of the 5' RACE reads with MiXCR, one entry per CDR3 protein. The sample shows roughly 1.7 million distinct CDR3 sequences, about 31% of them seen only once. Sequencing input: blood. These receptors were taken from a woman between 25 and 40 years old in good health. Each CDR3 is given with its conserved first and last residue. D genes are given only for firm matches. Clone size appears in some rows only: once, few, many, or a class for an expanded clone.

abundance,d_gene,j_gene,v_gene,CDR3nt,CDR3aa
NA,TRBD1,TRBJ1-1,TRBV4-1,TGCGCCAGCAGCCCCGGCCCGGGACAGGGGGGTGGTGAAGCTTTCTTT,CASSPGPGQGGGEAFF
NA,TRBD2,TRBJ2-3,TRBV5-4,TGTGCCAGCAGCTTGTCCCGGGGGGGCCTGACAGATACGCAGTATTTT,CASSLSRGGLTDTQYF
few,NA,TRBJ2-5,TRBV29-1,TGCAGCGTTGAGAAAGTTCGTGCGGGGAGGCCCCAGTACTTC,CSVEKVRAGRPQYF
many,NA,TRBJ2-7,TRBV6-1,TGTGCCAGCAGTGAAAGGTACGAGCAGTACTTC,CASSERYEQYF
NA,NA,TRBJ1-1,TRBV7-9,TGTGCCAGCAGCCCGCCCCTGTCTGAGGCCACTGAAGCTTTCTTT,CASSPPLSEATEAFF
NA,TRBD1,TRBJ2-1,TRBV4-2,TGTGCCAGCAGCCAATCCGGGACAGGGGTTCTCAATGAGCAGTTCTTC,CASSQSGTGVLNEQFF
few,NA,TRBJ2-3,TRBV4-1,TGCGCCAGCAGCCAAGTGATAGTCCGGGGCAGAAAAAGCACAGATACGCAGTATTTT,CASSQVIVRGRKSTDTQYF
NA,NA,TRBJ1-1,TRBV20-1,TGCAGTGCTAGAGGGGAGTGGAACACTGAAGCTTTCTTT,CSARGEWNTEAFF
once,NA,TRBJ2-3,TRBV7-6,TGTGCCAGCAGCGCCGAAGGGTCCTCTGAGACAGATACGCAGTATTTT,CASSAEGSSETDTQYF
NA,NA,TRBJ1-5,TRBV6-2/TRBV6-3,TGTGCCAGCAGTTACGACCAGGGGCCCCAGCATTTT,CASSYDQGPQHF
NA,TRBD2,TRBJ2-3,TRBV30,TGTGCCTGGAGTCGAGCGGGGGGGTTCGATACGCAGTATTTT,CAWSRAGGFDTQYF
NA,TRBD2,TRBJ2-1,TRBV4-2,TGTGCCAGCAGCCAATTTCTAGCGGGCCAAACATCCAATGAGCAGTTCTTC,CASSQFLAGQTSNEQFF
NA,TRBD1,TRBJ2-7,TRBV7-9,TGTGCCAGCAGCTTAGCGGACAGGGGTAACGAGCAGTACTTC,CASSLADRGNEQYF
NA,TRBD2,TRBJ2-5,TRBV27,TGTGCCAGCAGCCCACAAGGGACTATCCAAGAGACCCAGTACTTC,CASSPQGTIQETQYF
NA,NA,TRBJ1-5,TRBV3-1,TGTGCCAGCATCACAAACACCGGCCCTAACAATCAGCCCCAGCATTTT,CASITNTGPNNQPQHF
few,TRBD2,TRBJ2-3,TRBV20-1,TGCAGTGCTAAAGCGGGAGGGCGGAATACGCAGTATTTT,CSAKAGGRNTQYF
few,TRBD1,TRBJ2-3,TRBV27,TGTGCCAGCACTCGCCGGGACAGCCATACGCAGTATTTT,CASTRRDSHTQYF
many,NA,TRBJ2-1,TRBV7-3,TGTGCCAGCAGCTTAAGTTCAGGGAGGAATGAGCAGTTCTTC,CASSLSSGRNEQFF
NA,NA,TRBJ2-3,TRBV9,TGTGCCAGCAGCGTAGCCAGAAGCACAGATACGCAGTATTTT,CASSVARSTDTQYF